The rows below give T cell receptor beta chains drawn from one sample of a study of shared clonotypes between healthy human individuals. The protocol was immunoSEQ multiplex PCR, while the TCRdb copy is restricted to in-frame clones and leaves out a portion. Here the sample spans over 1.5 million clones, under 99% being singletons. Material for sequencing was naive CD4+ T cells sorted from blood. These receptors all come from a man aged 25-40 years in good health. The CDR3 runs from the conserved cysteine through the conserved F or W. A D gene is named only where the DNA matches it firmly. Clone size is not always given. Where it is, it says once, few, many or a class for expanded clones.

TRBV28	once	TRBJ2-7	-	CASSLGQGPIYEQYF	TGTGCCAGCAGTTTAGGGCAGGGGCCTATCTACGAGCAGTACTTC
TRBV19	-	TRBJ2-1	-	CASSIDHYNDKQFF	TGTGCCAGTAGTATAGACCACTACAATGACAAGCAGTTCTTC
TRBV19	-	TRBJ1-1	TRBD1	CASKTGQEGVAEAFF	TGTGCCAGTAAAACGGGACAGGAGGGAGTCGCTGAAGCTTTCTTT
TRBV7-9	-	TRBJ2-2	-	CASSPARDTGELFF	TGTGCCAGCAGCCCAGCGAGGGACACCGGGGAGCTGTTTTTT
TRBV19	once	TRBJ2-7	TRBD1	CASSTYKGQGVSYEQYF	TGTGCCAGTAGTACCTACAAGGGACAGGGAGTTTCCTACGAGCAGTACTTC
TRBV2	-	TRBJ2-7	TRBD1	CASSETGYEQYF	TGTGCCAGCAGCGAGACAGGGTACGAGCAGTACTTC
TRBV11-2	-	TRBJ1-5	-	CASSLRPKQPQHF	TGTGCCAGCAGCTTAAGGCCTAAGCAGCCCCAGCATTTT
TRBV27	-	TRBJ2-1	-	CATLGPGLNEQFF	TGTGCCACCCTAGGGCCCGGGCTGAATGAGCAGTTCTTC
TRBV5-1	-	TRBJ1-2	TRBD1	CASSLKDRGRDRGGYTF	TGCGCCAGCAGCTTAAAGGACAGGGGGCGCGACCGGGGTGGCTACACCTTC
TRBV19	once	TRBJ2-1	TRBD1	CASSIARGRASYNEQFF	TGTGCCAGTAGTATAGCTAGGGGGCGTGCTTCCTACAATGAGCAGTTCTTC
TRBV10-3	-	TRBJ2-6	-	CAISELVGARHSGANVLTF	TGTGCCATCAGTGAATTGGTCGGGGCGCGACACTCTGGGGCCAACGTCCTGACTTTC
TRBV4-2	-	TRBJ2-1	TRBD2	CASSHLLAGRSSFNNEQFF	TGTGCCAGCAGCCACCTACTAGCGGGACGTTCCTCATTCAACAATGAGCAGTTCTTC
TRBV5-6	once	TRBJ2-7	-	CASELGSGGTSYEQYF	TGTGCCAGCGAGTTAGGTAGTGGGGGAACCTCCTACGAGCAGTACTTC
TRBV11-2	-	TRBJ2-1	-	CASVAWGHEQFF	TGTGCCAGCGTAGCTTGGGGCCATGAGCAGTTCTTC
TRBV6-6	-	TRBJ1-5	-	CASKDSFNQPQHF	TGTGCCAGCAAGGACAGTTTCAATCAGCCCCAGCATTTT
TRBV7-8	-	TRBJ2-7	-	CASGLGVSYEQYF	TGTGCCAGCGGCTTAGGGGTTTCGTACGAGCAGTACTTC
TRBV5-4	-	TRBJ2-3	TRBD2	CASSPRGTSDTDTQYF	TGTGCCAGCAGCCCCAGAGGGACTAGCGACACAGATACGCAGTATTTT
TRBV7-2	-	TRBJ2-5	-	CASSSQRAIQETQYF	TGTGCCAGCAGCTCTCAGCGAGCTATCCAAGAGACCCAGTACTTC
TRBV30	-	TRBJ2-3	TRBD2	CAWMGLAGGRMVTDTQYF	TGTGCCTGGATGGGACTAGCGGGGGGCCGAATGGTGACAGATACGCAGTATTTT
TRBV5-1	-	TRBJ2-5	-	CASSGAEGETQYF	TGCGCCAGCAGCGGGGCCGAGGGGGAGACCCAGTACTTC
TRBV4-3	-	TRBJ2-2	TRBD1	CASSQRRDSQNTGELFF	TGCGCCAGCAGCCAACGCCGGGACAGTCAGAACACCGGGGAGCTGTTTTTT
TRBV4-1	-	TRBJ1-1	-	CASSQGGSTMNTEAFF	TGCGCCAGCAGCCAAGGGGGGTCAACCATGAACACTGAAGCTTTCTTT
TRBV7-2	-	TRBJ2-7	TRBD2	CASSTRLAGVSEQYF	TGTGCCAGCAGCACCCGACTAGCGGGAGTAAGCGAGCAGTACTTC
TRBV7-2	-	TRBJ2-7	TRBD2	CASSPPPGLAHTYEQYF	TGTGCCAGCAGCCCTCCTCCGGGACTAGCGCATACCTACGAGCAGTACTTC
TRBV7-3	-	TRBJ2-1	TRBD1	CASSLYSAGGRYEQFF	TGTGCCAGCAGCTTATACTCGGCAGGGGGTCGTTATGAGCAGTTCTTC
TRBV9	-	TRBJ2-1	-	CASSVAGDMDYNEQFF	TGTGCCAGCAGCGTAGCTGGGGACATGGATTACAATGAGCAGTTCTTC
TRBV29-1	once	TRBJ2-1	TRBD2	CSAGGTSSYNEQFF	TGCAGCGCAGGAGGGACTAGCTCCTACAATGAGCAGTTCTTC
TRBV5-1	-	TRBJ2-7	-	CASSSSSGASEQYF	TGCGCCAGCAGCTCGAGCTCTGGGGCCTCCGAGCAGTACTTC
TRBV28	-	TRBJ1-1	-	CASSLPTEAFF	TGTGCCAGCAGTTTACCAACTGAAGCTTTCTTT
TRBV7-9	-	TRBJ1-2	TRBD1	CASSLRQGVLGYTF	TGTGCCAGCAGCTTGAGACAGGGTGTCCTAGGCTACACCTTC
TRBV10-3	-	TRBJ2-1	-	CAISEGVVYNEQFF	TGTGCCATCAGTGAAGGGGTGGTCTACAATGAGCAGTTCTTC